What follows describes a single T cell receptor beta chain. This sample is part of a study of shared clonotypes between healthy human individuals. CDR3 size: 21 residues. CDR1 is SGHVS, CDR2 FNYEAQ, per germline. Trimming cost V 2 bases and J 0 bases, with 25 bases left between them. Assay used: immunoSEQ multiplex PCR; TCRdb lists only in-frame clones, some missing. The sample lists 330,000 or so clones, roughly 80% occurring once. The chain has TRBV7-6 and TRBJ1-4; D not resolved. The receptor was derived from a man aged 30-40 years in good health. Sequencing was performed on memory CD4+ T cells sorted from blood. Subset described: CD45RA-negative fraction. As DNA, the CDR3 is TGTGCCAGCAGCTTATTTTCGACGGCAGGAGGATTATTGGCAACTAATGAAAAACTGTTTTTT. It codes for CASSLFSTAGGLLATNEKLFF.